Below, 20 T cell receptor beta chains from the same sample are listed, as sequenced in a study of radiotherapy plus CTLA-4 blockade in lung cancer. Method: immunoSEQ multiplex PCR; TCRdb's copy keeps in-frame clones and lacks some. The data contain approximately 46,000 clones, around 84% of them singletons. The sample here was peripheral blood, taken from a patient treated with radiotherapy plus ipilimumab. The receptors derive from a human donor with non-small cell lung cancer whose response to radiotherapy plus ipilimumab could not be evaluated.

The chain recombines TRBV6-5 with TRBJ1-5; D remains ambiguous. Germline assignment: CDR1 MNHEY and CDR2 SVGAGI. The V end was cut by 6 bases, the J end by 1 base, with 10 bases between. CDR3 length: 14 residues. CDR3 in DNA: TGTGCCAGCAGCAGTGGACTGAGCAATCAGCCCCAGCATTTT. Translated, it gives CASSSGLSNQPQHF.

The gene calls are TRBV18 and TRBJ1-2; TRBD1 matches 9 bases. Trimming cost V 3 bases and J 10 bases; bases outside gene matches: 9. The CDR3 sequence is 14 residues long. Germline V gives CDR1 KGHSH, CDR2 LQKENI. The CDR3 nucleotides read TGTGCCAGCTCACCGGGACAGGGAGAACCTTTCTACACCTTC. Encoded protein: CASSPGQGEPFYTF.

The chain carries TRBV6-1 and TRBJ1-2; D is possibly TRBD1 (5 bases). V was trimmed by 2 bases and J by 4 bases, leaving 11 bases between them. The CDR3 runs 14 residues. Per germline, CDR1 MNHNS and CDR2 SASEGT. The CDR3 protein is CASSERVGPYGYTF. In nucleotides, the CDR3 is TGTGCCAGCAGTGAAAGGGTGGGGCCCTATGGCTACACCTTC.

This clone has a single count. The J gene is TRBJ1-5, the V gene TRBV18, with TRBD1 matching over 7 bases. This CDR3 spans 15 amino acids. Germline V gene data show CDR1 as KGHSH and CDR2 as LQKENI. After removal of 4 bases from V and 3 bases from J, the junction contained 6 bases not matched to a gene. CDR3 loop: CASSQRQGSNQPQHF. The CDR3 bases are TGTGCCAGCTCACAGCGACAGGGTTCCAATCAGCCCCAGCATTTT.

The V and J genes are TRBV9 and TRBJ2-7; 10 bases agree with TRBD2. V lost 4 bases, J lost 0 bases, and 7 bases stayed unmatched. This CDR3 contains 16 residues. CDR1 and CDR2 (germline): SGDLS, YYNGEE. CDR3 protein: CASSPTSGTHSYEQYF. CDR3 nucleotide sequence: TGTGCCAGCAGCCCAACTAGCGGGACGCACTCCTACGAGCAGTACTTC.

This clone was seen just once. The V call is TRBV2, the J call TRBJ1-5; D possibly corresponds to TRBD1 (5 bases). The germline V gene encodes CDR1 SNHLY and CDR2 FYNNEI. The CDR3 loop spans 14 amino acids. Trimming cost V 6 bases and J 3 bases, with 12 bases left between them. The CDR3 DNA reads as TGTGCCAGCAGGGGTGACAGTCTCAATCAGCCCCAGCATTTT. Translation: CASRGDSLNQPQHF.

This clone was seen only a few times. V is TRBV29-1 and J is TRBJ1-1; D unclear. There are 10 residues in the CDR3. Trimming took off 6 bases at V and 11 bases at J, with 13 bases between the two ends. From germline, CDR1 is SQVTM and CDR2 ANQGSEA. The DNA of the CDR3 is TGCAGCGTCCTAGCCGATGAGGCTTTCTTT. Residues: CSVLADEAFF.

This clone is a singleton in its sample. V gene TRBV11-3 combines with J gene TRBJ2-1; a possible D gene is TRBD1 (6 bases). The CDR3 has 13 amino acids. Germline-derived CDR1 and CDR2 are SGHNT and YENEEA. Trimming shortened V by 4 bases and J by 8 bases, and 12 bases separated the two germline ends. DNA of the CDR3: TGTGCCAGCAGCTCCAGAGAGGGGGATGAGCAGTTCTTC. Translated, it gives CASSSREGDEQFF. Combining the CDR3 with reference TRBV11-3 and TRBJ2-1 gives the whole variable domain EAGVVQSPRYKIIEKKQPVAFWCNPISGHNTLYWYLQNLGQGPELLIRYENEEAVDDSQLPKDRFSAERLKGVDSTLKIQPAELGDSAVYLCASSSREGDEQFFGPGTRLTVL.

The chain is built from TRBV2 and TRBJ2-7; maybe TRBD2 (5 bases). Between the trimmed V and J ends, which lost 7 bases and 1 base, there was a span of 17 bases. Germline values: CDR1 SNHLY, CDR2 FYNNEI. This CDR3 contains 15 residues. CDR3 in DNA: TGTGCCAGCACTTCTGGAGGTGATGTTTCCTACGAGCAGTACTTC. Protein: CASTSGGDVSYEQYF.

The CDR3 DNA is TGCAGCGTTGATTTAGCGGGAGCCTACAATGAGCAGTTCTTC. Its translation: CSVDLAGAYNEQFF. The J gene is TRBJ2-1, the V gene TRBV29-1; 9 nucleotides match TRBD2. The CDR3 length is 14 residues. Germline V lookup: CDR1 SQVTM, CDR2 ANQGSEA. Losses at the gene ends were 3 bases for V and 2 bases for J; bases not matched to a gene: 2.

The chain has TRBV2 and TRBJ1-5; D ambiguous. Germline V CDR1 and CDR2: SNHLY, FYNNEI. Trimming cost V 6 bases and J 6 bases, with 18 bases left between them. This CDR3 comprises 15 residues. In DNA form, the CDR3 reads TGTGCCAGCAGGGAACGATCCTCGGCGGGTCAGCCCCAGCATTTT. It is translated as CASRERSSAGQPQHF.

This chain joins TRBV7-6 and TRBJ2-3; D perhaps matches TRBD2 (5 bases). Per the germline V gene, CDR1 is SGHVS and CDR2 is FNYEAQ. Trimming took 9 bases from V and 3 from J, leaving 19 bases between them. This CDR3 spans 15 amino acids. The CDR3 reads CASIAEPGFTDTQYF. The CDR3 DNA is TGTGCCAGTATAGCCGAGCCGGGGTTTACAGATACGCAGTATTTT.

CDR3 DNA: TGTGCCAGCAGCTTAGGACACAGGGGGAATCAGCCCCAGCATTTT. Amino acids: CASSLGHRGNQPQHF. This chain links TRBV7-2 with TRBJ1-5; TRBD1 matches 8 bases. The CDR3 is 15 residues long. Germline-derived CDR1 and CDR2 are SGHTA and FQGNSA. J was trimmed by 4 bases and V by 1 base; bases with no gene match: 3.

The CDR3 nucleotides read TGTGCCAGTAGTTCTATAGCGGGAGGTTTTAGCACAGATACGCAGTATTTT. Amino acids: CASSSIAGGFSTDTQYF. The chain has TRBV19 and TRBJ2-3, with TRBD2 matching over 10 bases. J lost 0 bases, V lost 5 bases, and 8 bases had no gene match. This CDR3 comprises 17 residues. Per the germline V gene, CDR1 is LNHDA and CDR2 is SQIVND (reference sequence).

The V call is TRBV7-8, the J call TRBJ1-1, with 10 positions matching TRBD1. CDR3 size: 15 residues. In germline, CDR1 is SGHVS, CDR2 FQNEAQ. V dropped 3 bases and J dropped 4; count of bases not matched to a gene: 5. CDR3 nucleotide sequence: TGTGCCAGCAGCTTTCTAGGACAGGGGGGCACTGAAGCTTTCTTT. Amino acid sequence: CASSFLGQGGTEAFF. Complete variable domain (other parts from reference TRBV7-8 and TRBJ1-1): GAGVSQSPRYKVAKRGQDVALRCDPISGHVSLFWYQQALGQGPEFLTYFQNEAQLDKSGLPSDRFFAERPEGSVSTLKIQRTQQEDSAVYLCASSFLGQGGTEAFFGQGTRLTVV.

Comment on this clone: Germline and junction disagree at one end, which may indicate a read error. The V gene is TRBV7-7, the J gene TRBJ2-1, with TRBD2 as a possible D gene (6 bases). Germline assignment: CDR1 SSHAT and CDR2 FNYEAQ (reference sequence). The CDR3 extends over 15 amino acids. CDR3 nucleotide sequence: TGTGCTAGCAGCTTAGCGCTTGCGGGGTACAATGAGCAGTTCTTC. This gives the protein CASSLALAGYNEQFF.

This rearrangement joins TRBV7-8 to TRBJ2-7, with D perhaps matching TRBD2 (5 bases). The CDR3 spans 13 residues. The germline gives CDR1 SGHVS, CDR2 FQNEAQ. V lost 5 bases and J 0 bases, leaving 8 bases between the germline ends. The CDR3 protein is CASSPGVSYEQYF. The CDR3 bases are TGTGCCAGCAGCCCCGGGGTCTCCTACGAGCAGTACTTC.

The chain uses TRBV19 and TRBJ2-1, with 8 bases identical to TRBD2. This CDR3 is built from 13 residues. In germline, CDR1 is LNHDA, CDR2 SQIVND (reference sequence). V lost 6 bases, J lost 8 bases, and 6 bases stayed unmatched. The CDR3 loop reads CASSRTSLHEQFF. DNA for the CDR3: TGTGCCAGTAGCCGGACTAGCCTACATGAGCAGTTCTTC.

The rearrangement uses TRBV7-6 and TRBJ1-5, with D perhaps matching TRBD1 (5 bases). The CDR3 is made up of 15 amino acids. Germline V gene sequence: CDR1 SGHVS, CDR2 FNYEAQ. V was cut by 3 bases and J by 4 bases, with 13 bases left in between. The DNA of the CDR3 is TGTGCCAGCAGCTTCGGTGCGGGACTGAATCAGCCCCAGCATTTT. Its translation is CASSFGAGLNQPQHF.

The chain couples TRBV11-2 to TRBJ2-7; 11 nucleotides line up with TRBD1. Trimming at V came to 5 bases and at J to 2 bases, leaving 11 bases not matched to a gene. CDR1 is SGHAT, CDR2 FQNNGV, per germline. This CDR3 region has 17 residues. The DNA of the CDR3 is TGTGCCAGCAGCCTTTTACGGGGACAGGGGGTCGCCTACGAGCAGTACTTC. The encoded protein is CASSLLRGQGVAYEQYF.